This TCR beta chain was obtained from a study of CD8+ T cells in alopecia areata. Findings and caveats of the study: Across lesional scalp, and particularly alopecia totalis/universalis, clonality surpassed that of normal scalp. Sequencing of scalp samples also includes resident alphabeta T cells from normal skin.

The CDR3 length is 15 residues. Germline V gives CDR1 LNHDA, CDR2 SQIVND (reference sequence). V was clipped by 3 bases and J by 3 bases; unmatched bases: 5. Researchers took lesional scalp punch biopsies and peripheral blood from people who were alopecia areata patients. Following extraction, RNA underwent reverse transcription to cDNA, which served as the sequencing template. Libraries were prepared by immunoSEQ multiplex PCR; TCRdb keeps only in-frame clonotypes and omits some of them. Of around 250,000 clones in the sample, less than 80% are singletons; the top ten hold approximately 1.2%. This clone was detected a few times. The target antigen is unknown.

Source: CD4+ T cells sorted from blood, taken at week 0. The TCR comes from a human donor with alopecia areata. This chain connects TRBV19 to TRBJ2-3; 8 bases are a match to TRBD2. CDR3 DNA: TGTGCCAGTAGTATTTGGAGCGGGGGAACAGATACGCAGTATTTT. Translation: CASSIWSGGTDTQYF.